This T cell receptor (beta chain) was found in a study of T cell repertoires in cytomegalovirus infection. Overall study context: Public signatures in TCR beta pointed to CMV infection and matching HLA type.

This clonotype was seen only a few times. No antigen is known for it. Findings and limits, study-wide: Identification of carriers of CMV plus the relevant HLA was performed using cumulative public TCR beta family frequency. Predominance within the ex vivo response was attributable to HLA-C-restricted CMV-specific TCR beta clonotypes.

CDR3 length: 15 amino acids. The germline V gene has CDR1 MGHRA and CDR2 YSYEKL. Trimming pared 0 bases from V and 1 base from J, leaving 9 bases between. MiXCR, applied by TCRdb to the reads, yields one record per CDR3 protein. Of around 120,000 distinct CDR3 sequences in the sample, under 30% were seen once. Sequenced input: PBMCs, sequenced either directly or after in vitro stimulation (not recorded which). This TCR came from a human donor in good health (CMV status not recorded). Some clones in this sample may be carry-over from other donors' samples. The rearrangement uses TRBV4-1 and TRBJ1-2; D is uncertain. This CDR3 is CASSQEEDFNYGYTF. CDR3 in DNA: TGCGCCAGCAGCCAAGAGGAGGACTTTAACTATGGCTACACCTTC.